A selection of T cell receptor beta chains follows, all from one sample in a study of T cells in Graves' hyperthyroidism and ophthalmopathy. TCRdb passed the multiplex PCR reads through MiXCR, listing each CDR3 protein once. The table records a few hundred thousand distinct CDR3 sequences, about 15% of them present only once. Sequencing used blood. The receptors come from a woman aged 30 to 39 with Graves' hyperthyroidism. CDR3s include the opening cysteine and the closing phenylalanine or tryptophan. D genes are given only for firm matches. Clone size appears in some rows only: once, few, many, or a class for an expanded clone.

d_gene: NA; j_gene: TRBJ2-3; v_gene: TRBV28; abundance: many; CDR3aa: CASSPDRRGTDTQYF; CDR3nt: TGTGCCAGCAGTCCGGACAGGAGGGGCACAGATACGCAGTATTTT
d_gene: TRBD1; j_gene: TRBJ1-6; v_gene: TRBV27; abundance: few; CDR3aa: CASSSHRGNSPLHF; CDR3nt: TGTGCCAGCAGTTCCCACAGGGGTAATTCACCCCTCCACTTT
d_gene: NA; j_gene: TRBJ1-5; v_gene: TRBV7-8; abundance: NA; CDR3aa: CASSLWREGQPQHF; CDR3nt: TGTGCCAGCAGCTTATGGAGGGAAGGTCAGCCCCAGCATTTT
d_gene: NA; j_gene: TRBJ2-3; v_gene: TRBV6-5; abundance: NA; CDR3aa: CASSYNPNPSTDTQYF; CDR3nt: TGTGCCAGCAGTTACAATCCCAATCCTAGCACAGATACGCAGTATTTT
d_gene: NA; j_gene: TRBJ2-3; v_gene: TRBV15; abundance: NA; CDR3aa: CATSKILGANTDTQYF; CDR3nt: TGTGCCACCAGCAAGATACTAGGTGCGAACACAGATACGCAGTATTTT
d_gene: NA; j_gene: TRBJ2-7; v_gene: TRBV3-1; abundance: many; CDR3aa: CASSPRDQSYEQYF; CDR3nt: TGTGCCAGCAGCCCCCGGGACCAGTCCTACGAGCAGTACTTC
d_gene: TRBD1; j_gene: TRBJ1-5; v_gene: TRBV9; abundance: NA; CDR3aa: CASGQGTLTNQPQHF; CDR3nt: TGTGCCAGCGGACAGGGGACCTTAACAAATCAGCCCCAGCATTTT
d_gene: NA; j_gene: TRBJ2-7; v_gene: TRBV27; abundance: many; CDR3aa: CASRSTIWDEQYF; CDR3nt: TGTGCCAGCCGTTCAACTATCTGGGACGAGCAGTACTTC
d_gene: NA; j_gene: TRBJ1-1; v_gene: TRBV2; abundance: many; CDR3aa: CASTRRGGGNTEAFF; CDR3nt: TGTGCCAGCACCAGACGTGGAGGGGGGAACACTGAAGCTTTCTTT
d_gene: NA; j_gene: TRBJ1-1; v_gene: TRBV9; abundance: few; CDR3aa: CASSGDPMNTEAFF; CDR3nt: TGTGCCAGCAGCGGCGATCCAATGAACACTGAAGCTTTCTTT
d_gene: NA; j_gene: TRBJ1-1; v_gene: TRBV7-8; abundance: few; CDR3aa: CASSLGGTFGTEAFF; CDR3nt: TGTGCCAGCAGCTTAGGCGGCACCTTTGGCACTGAAGCTTTCTTT
d_gene: NA; j_gene: TRBJ2-1; v_gene: TRBV10-3; abundance: many; CDR3aa: CASSRGQSYNEQFF; CDR3nt: TGTGCCAGCAGCCGGGGCCAATCCTACAATGAGCAGTTCTTC
d_gene: TRBD2; j_gene: TRBJ2-7; v_gene: TRBV28; abundance: many; CDR3aa: CASSSSGTSGYSYEQYF; CDR3nt: TGTGCCAGCAGTTCCTCCGGGACTAGCGGTTACTCCTACGAGCAGTACTTC
d_gene: NA; j_gene: TRBJ2-3; v_gene: TRBV5-6; abundance: NA; CDR3aa: CASSLSGTSTDTQYF; CDR3nt: TGTGCCAGCAGCTTGTCTGGAACTAGCACAGATACGCAGTATTTT
d_gene: TRBD1; j_gene: TRBJ1-4; v_gene: TRBV3-1; abundance: many; CDR3aa: CASSQVRTGAEKLFF; CDR3nt: TGTGCCAGCAGCCAAGTCCGGACAGGGGCTGAAAAACTGTTTTTT
d_gene: TRBD1; j_gene: TRBJ2-7; v_gene: TRBV6-5; abundance: many; CDR3aa: CASSYSVTGAPYEQYF; CDR3nt: TGTGCCAGCAGTTACTCGGTGACAGGGGCGCCCTACGAGCAGTACTTC
d_gene: TRBD2; j_gene: TRBJ2-1; v_gene: TRBV6-2/TRBV6-3; abundance: many; CDR3aa: CASSPLAVYNEQFF; CDR3nt: TGTGCCAGCAGTCCTCTAGCGGTCTACAATGAGCAGTTCTTC
d_gene: NA; j_gene: TRBJ2-7; v_gene: TRBV4-1; abundance: many; CDR3aa: CASSQVGTYEQYF; CDR3nt: TGCGCCAGCAGCCAAGTCGGTACCTACGAGCAGTACTTC
d_gene: NA; j_gene: TRBJ2-3; v_gene: TRBV27; abundance: many; CDR3aa: CASSLRQTVSTDTQYF; CDR3nt: TGTGCCAGCAGTTTAAGACAGACAGTTTCCACAGATACGCAGTATTTT
d_gene: NA; j_gene: TRBJ2-6; v_gene: TRBV29-1; abundance: NA; CDR3aa: CSVIRERPGGSSGANVLTF; CDR3nt: TGCAGCGTCATCCGCGAACGCCCTGGTGGGAGCTCTGGGGCCAACGTCCTGACTTTC
d_gene: TRBD1; j_gene: TRBJ2-7; v_gene: TRBV10-3; abundance: few; CDR3aa: CAIRMTGGSYEQYF; CDR3nt: TGTGCCATCAGGATGACAGGGGGATCCTACGAGCAGTACTTC
d_gene: NA; j_gene: TRBJ1-4; v_gene: TRBV27; abundance: many; CDR3aa: CASSSIGEKLFF; CDR3nt: TGTGCCAGCAGTTCAATAGGGGAAAAACTGTTTTTT
d_gene: TRBD2; j_gene: TRBJ2-3; v_gene: TRBV6-5; abundance: few; CDR3aa: CASSYQTSGRASTDTQYF; CDR3nt: TGTGCCAGCAGTTACCAGACTAGCGGGAGGGCTAGCACAGATACGCAGTATTTT
d_gene: NA; j_gene: TRBJ1-1; v_gene: TRBV18; abundance: many; CDR3aa: CASSPKATGNTEAFF; CDR3nt: TGTGCCAGCTCACCAAAAGCGACAGGGAACACTGAAGCTTTCTTT
d_gene: TRBD2; j_gene: TRBJ2-7; v_gene: TRBV7-6; abundance: few; CDR3aa: CASSLLAGYSYEQYF; CDR3nt: TGTGCCAGCAGCTTATTAGCGGGGTATTCCTACGAGCAGTACTTC
d_gene: TRBD2; j_gene: TRBJ2-2; v_gene: TRBV3-1; abundance: NA; CDR3aa: CASSQDALAGITGELFF; CDR3nt: TGTGCCAGCAGCCAAGATGCCCTAGCGGGAATCACCGGGGAGCTGTTTTTT
d_gene: NA; j_gene: TRBJ2-7; v_gene: TRBV4-1; abundance: NA; CDR3aa: CASSQGMSSYEQYF; CDR3nt: TGCGCCAGCAGCCAGGGGATGAGCTCCTACGAGCAGTACTTC
d_gene: TRBD2; j_gene: TRBJ2-1; v_gene: TRBV11-2; abundance: many; CDR3aa: CASSVQLAGAVNEQFF; CDR3nt: TGTGCCAGCAGCGTACAACTAGCGGGAGCTGTCAATGAGCAGTTCTTC
d_gene: NA; j_gene: TRBJ2-7; v_gene: TRBV11-2; abundance: many; CDR3aa: CASSLEAGEGDEQYF; CDR3nt: TGTGCCAGCAGCTTAGAGGCAGGCGAGGGGGACGAGCAGTACTTC
d_gene: TRBD1; j_gene: TRBJ1-1; v_gene: TRBV30; abundance: few; CDR3aa: CAWSPGQGTEAFF; CDR3nt: TGTGCCTGGAGTCCGGGACAGGGCACTGAAGCTTTCTTT
d_gene: TRBD2; j_gene: TRBJ2-1; v_gene: TRBV19; abundance: many; CDR3aa: CASSKNGGRLYNEQFF; CDR3nt: TGTGCCAGTAGTAAAAACGGCGGGAGGCTCTACAATGAGCAGTTCTTC
d_gene: NA; j_gene: TRBJ1-5; v_gene: TRBV20-1; abundance: NA; CDR3aa: CSARAASSNQPQHF; CDR3nt: TGCAGTGCTAGAGCGGCCAGCTCCAATCAGCCCCAGCATTTT
d_gene: NA; j_gene: TRBJ1-1; v_gene: TRBV27; abundance: NA; CDR3aa: CASSLSTLGFAEAFF; CDR3nt: TGTGCCAGCAGTTTATCAACGTTGGGGTTCGCTGAAGCTTTCTTT
d_gene: TRBD2; j_gene: TRBJ2-7; v_gene: TRBV7-9; abundance: NA; CDR3aa: CASSPRTSSAYGQYF; CDR3nt: TGTGCCAGCAGCCCCCGGACTAGCTCGGCCTACGGGCAGTACTTC
d_gene: TRBD1; j_gene: TRBJ2-2; v_gene: TRBV2; abundance: many; CDR3aa: CASSWQGARTAGELFF; CDR3nt: TGTGCCAGCAGTTGGCAGGGGGCAAGGACGGCCGGGGAGCTGTTTTTT
d_gene: NA; j_gene: TRBJ1-3; v_gene: TRBV20-1; abundance: few; CDR3aa: CSASDGGSGNTIYF; CDR3nt: TGCAGTGCTAGTGACGGTGGCTCTGGAAACACCATATATTTT
d_gene: NA; j_gene: TRBJ1-2; v_gene: TRBV6-1; abundance: few; CDR3aa: CASSTLYRTAQANYGYTF; CDR3nt: TGTGCCAGCAGCACATTATATAGGACGGCCCAAGCTAACTATGGCTACACCTTC